This T cell receptor (beta chain) was captured in a study of cytomegalovirus exposure and HLA in healthy donors. Findings of the study overall: A missense variant in DCLRE1C was later tied to TCR beta V- and J-gene trimming.

The CDR3 totals 11 residues. Germline V CDR1 and CDR2: ENHRY, SYGVKD. V was pared by 4 bases and J by 12 bases, with 12 bases between. Vbeta (60) and Jbeta (13) primers were used in the PCR. Method: immunoSEQ multiplex PCR; TCRdb's copy keeps in-frame clones and lacks some. The data show around 110,000 clones, over 60% seen once. This clone was recorded a few times. No antigen is known for it. The sample comprised PBMCs. The chain has TRBV10-3 and TRBJ1-1; perhaps TRBD1 as D (5 bases). The source is a man in his thirties or forties in good health and CMV-seropositive. The CDR3 loop reads CAISAQGTPFF. In DNA, the CDR3 is TGTGCCATCAGTGCCCAGGGTACACCTTTCTTT.